This T cell receptor (beta chain) was profiled in a study of blood T cell repertoires in COVID-19. Study-level background: Donors in the United States, Italy and Spain gave samples during acute or convalescent COVID-19.

Repertoires were generated with immunoSEQ multiplex PCR, while TCRdb's copy carries only in-frame clones and drops some. The repertoire holds under 450,000 clones, with approximately 93% as singletons. Participants came from roughly 24 US areas, aged roughly 18 to 89 years. Participants' own reports of clinical history determined their cohort assignment. Individuals in the exposed group had encountered a COVID-19 case within 2 weeks preceding study entry. This CDR3 has 13 residues. Trimming removed 7 bases from V and 7 bases from J, with 14 bases in between. Looked up from germline, CDR1 is SNHLY and CDR2 is FYNNEI.

J is TRBJ1-5 and V is TRBV2; tentative D call: TRBD1 (5 bases). The material sequenced was PBMCs or T cells enriched from blood (not recorded which). The sequence was collected from a woman aged 40 to 50 who had been exposed to COVID-19. CDR3 amino acids: CASKGQGLQPQHF. The DNA for the CDR3 is TGTGCCAGCAAGGGCCAGGGATTGCAGCCCCAGCATTTT.